A single sample gave rise to the 30 T cell receptor beta chains below, sequenced in a study of CXCR3-negative and CXCR3-positive naive CD8 T cells. Study results and caveats: Naive cells positive for CXCR3 carried more hydrophobic TRB CDR3s than CXCR3-negative ones.

TRB cDNA libraries were made by UMI-labeled 5' RACE. For each CDR3 protein, TCRdb gives one entry from its re-call of the 5' RACE reads, without DNA. The sample totals around 88,000 distinct CDR3 sequences. Their antigens remain unidentified. Sequenced input: naive CXCR3+ CD8+ T cells from blood. Subset meaning: CD45RO-CCR7+CD27+CD95- naive CD8+ T cells expressing CXCR3 (TNR3+). The receptors were gathered from a human donor in good health. Some clones in this sample may be carry-over from other donors' samples.

This rearrangement joins TRBV29-1 to TRBJ2-1; the TCRdb D gene call, TRBD2, has no DNA to confirm it. Germline V gives CDR1 SQVTM, CDR2 ANQGSEA. The CDR3 is 14 amino acids. CDR3 residues: CSVEHPAGGNEQFF.

This chain connects TRBV7-6 to TRBJ1-5; as DNA is missing, the TRBD1 call by TCRdb cannot be tested. From germline, CDR1 is SGHVS and CDR2 FNYEAQ. The CDR3 totals 15 residues. CDR3 sequence: CASSLETGVGQPQHF. Based on the CDR3 plus reference TRBV7-6 and TRBJ1-5, the full variable domain is GAGVSQSPRYKVTKRGQDVALRCDPISGHVSLYWYRQALGQGPEFLTYFNYEAQQDKSGLPNDRFSAERPEGSISTLTIQRTEQRDSAMYRCASSLETGVGQPQHFGDGTRLSIL.

The rearrangement joins TRBV4-3 to TRBJ2-5; TCRdb's D call, TRBD1, is unchecked because there is no DNA. Germline-derived CDR1 and CDR2 are LGHNA and YSLEER. This CDR3 has 16 amino acids. Here the CDR3 reads CASSQDRGAFQETQYF.

The rearrangement links TRBV7-3 to TRBJ2-1; there is no DNA to check the TCRdb D call of TRBD2. From germline, CDR1 is SGHTA and CDR2 FQGTGA. The CDR3 is 14 residues long. CDR3 loop: CASSQGLAGGRRFF.

This chain connects TRBV7-2 to TRBJ2-7; the D call from TCRdb, TRBD1, cannot be confirmed without DNA. Germline assignment: CDR1 SGHTA and CDR2 FQGNSA. CDR3 length equals 16 residues. The CDR3 region is CASSYLPGQGVYEQYF.

This sequence joins TRBV6-1 and TRBJ2-7; absent DNA, TCRdb's TRBD2 call cannot be checked. Germline values: CDR1 MNHNS, CDR2 SASEGT. The CDR3 runs 18 residues. CDR3: CASSEDFTRVAGPYEQYF.

V is TRBV9 and J is TRBJ2-7; checking the TCRdb D call of TRBD2 is not possible without DNA. The CDR3 spans 15 residues. CDR1 is SGDLS and CDR2 is YYNGEE in the germline V gene. The CDR3 reads CASSVAGTASYEQYF. The variable domain in full, with the rest retrieved from reference TRBV9 and TRBJ2-7, is DSGVTQTPKHLITATGQRVTLRCSPRSGDLSVYWYQQSLDQGLQFLIQYYNGEERAKGNILERFSAQQFPDLHSELNLSSLELGDSALYFCASSVAGTASYEQYFGPGTRLTVT.

The J gene is TRBJ2-7, the V gene TRBV5-6; TCRdb returns TRBD1, unconfirmable since there is no DNA. Germline-derived CDR1 and CDR2 are SGHDT and YYEEEE. The CDR3 is 17 amino acids. CDR3 sequence reads: CASSLAWIEARDYEQYF.

The gene calls are TRBV28 and TRBJ1-1. Germline CDR1 and CDR2: MDHEN and SYDVKM. The CDR3 has 13 amino acids. CDR3: CASVDSPGTVAFF.

The V gene is TRBV10-3, the J gene TRBJ2-1; checking the TCRdb D call of TRBD1 is not possible without DNA. This CDR3 is built from 15 residues. Germline V lookup: CDR1 ENHRY, CDR2 SYGVKD. This chain's CDR3 is CAISESVGGENEQFF.

The chain couples TRBV27 to TRBJ2-3; checking the TCRdb D call of TRBD1 is not possible without DNA. There are 14 residues in the CDR3. CDR1 MNHEY and CDR2 SMNVEV come from the germline V gene (reference sequence). CDR3 region: CASSPALITDTQYF.

J is TRBJ1-6 and V is TRBV7-9; TCRdb designates TRBD1, a call that cannot be tested without DNA. This CDR3 has 16 residues. Germline CDR1 and CDR2: SEHNR and FQNEAQ (reference sequence). The CDR3: CASSFPGTGVDSPLHF. The whole variable domain, filled in from reference TRBV7-9 and TRBJ1-6, reads DTGVSQNPRHKITKRGQNVTFRCDPISEHNRLYWYRQTLGQGPEFLTYFQNEAQLEKSRLLSDRFSAERPKGSFSTLEIQRTEQGDSAMYLCASSFPGTGVDSPLHFGNGTRLTVT.

The chain is built from TRBV27 and TRBJ1-2. CDR1 MNHEY and CDR2 SMNVEV come from the germline V gene (reference sequence). The CDR3 covers 11 residues. The CDR3 reads CASGMHYGYTF.

V is TRBV20-1 and J is TRBJ2-7; the D gene TCRdb calls, TRBD1, cannot be checked with no DNA. The CDR3 has 14 amino acids. Germline V gives CDR1 DFQATT, CDR2 SNEGSKA (reference sequence). The CDR3 spells CSARKTGYSYEQYF.

The V call is TRBV12-5, the J call TRBJ2-3; TCRdb's D call, TRBD2, is unchecked because there is no DNA. Germline V gene data show CDR1 as LGHNT and CDR2 as FRNRAP. The CDR3 is 15 residues long. The CDR3 protein is CASAASGASTDTQYF.

V gene TRBV16 combines with J gene TRBJ2-1; the TCRdb D gene call, TRBD2, has no DNA to confirm it. Germline loops: CDR1 KGHSY, CDR2 FQNENV. The CDR3 loop spans 14 amino acids. The CDR3 is CASSPGLAGNEQFF. The complete variable domain, with remaining parts taken from reference TRBV16 and TRBJ2-1, reads GEEVAQTPKHLVRGEGQKAKLYCAPIKGHSYVFWYQQVLKNEFKFLISFQNENVFDETGMPKERFSAKCLPNSPCSLEIQATKLEDSAVYFCASSPGLAGNEQFFGPGTRLTVL.

V is TRBV7-3 and J is TRBJ2-3; TCRdb outputs TRBD2, but without DNA this stays unchecked. The germline V gene has CDR1 SGHTA and CDR2 FQGTGA. CDR3 length: 16 amino acids. CDR3 amino acids: CASSPTQTSGTDTQYF.

The rearrangement uses TRBV7-9 and TRBJ1-1; TCRdb selects TRBD1, and the lack of DNA leaves this call unchecked. There are 16 residues in the CDR3. Germline V gene sequence: CDR1 SEHNR, CDR2 FQNEAQ (reference sequence). The CDR3 region is CASSWLHGTGNPEAFF. Full variable domain (outside the CDR3, taken from reference TRBV7-9 and TRBJ1-1): DTGVSQNPRHKITKRGQNVTFRCDPISEHNRLYWYRQTLGQGPEFLTYFQNEAQLEKSRLLSDRFSAERPKGSFSTLEIQRTEQGDSAMYLCASSWLHGTGNPEAFFGQGTRLTVV.

The chain uses TRBV4-3 and TRBJ2-1; TCRdb names TRBD1, which stays unverified in the absence of DNA. The CDR3 consists of 18 residues. Germline CDR1 reads LGHNA; CDR2 reads YSLEER. This CDR3 reads CASSQDRPGGGVYNEQFF.

V is TRBV10-3 and J is TRBJ2-2; absent DNA, TCRdb's TRBD1 call cannot be checked. The germline CDR1 and CDR2 sequences are ENHRY and SYGVKD. The CDR3 consists of 15 residues. CDR3 in amino acids: CAISSPGQGAGELFF.

The chain carries TRBV9 and TRBJ2-1; TCRdb outputs TRBD2, but without DNA this stays unchecked. The CDR3 is 12 residues long. Germline-derived CDR1 and CDR2 are SGDLS and YYNGEE. The chain's CDR3 is CASSQGGGEQIF.

The chain carries TRBV7-9 and TRBJ2-3; TCRdb selects TRBD1, and the lack of DNA leaves this call unchecked. The CDR3 is 14 amino acids. Germline V gives CDR1 SEHNR, CDR2 FQNEAQ (reference sequence). CDR3 protein: CASTPGLAADTQYF.

The J gene is TRBJ2-1, the V gene TRBV7-9. Germline assignment: CDR1 SEHNR and CDR2 FQNEAQ (reference sequence). The CDR3 consists of 13 residues. CDR3 loop: CACSSDVNNEQFF.

This chain joins TRBV20-1 and TRBJ2-1; the D gene TCRdb calls, TRBD1, cannot be checked with no DNA. This CDR3 is built from 17 residues. The V gene's germline CDR1 is DFQATT and CDR2 SNEGSKA (reference sequence). CDR3 protein: CSARDSVGGGSYNEQFF.

V is TRBV6-5 and J is TRBJ2-3. This CDR3 is built from 12 residues. Germline V gives CDR1 MNHEY, CDR2 SVGAGI. CDR3 amino acids: CASKDNTDTQYF.

The V gene is TRBV9, the J gene TRBJ2-1; without DNA, the TCRdb call of TRBD1 cannot be checked. Looked up from germline, CDR1 is SGDLS and CDR2 is YYNGEE. This CDR3 spans 16 amino acids. This chain's CDR3 is CASSPREAGEYNEQFF.

The V call is TRBV7-3, the J call TRBJ2-3. CDR1 and CDR2 from the germline V gene are SGHTA and FQGTGA. The CDR3 runs 15 residues. CDR3 sequence: CASSFGVVSTDTQYF.

This rearrangement joins TRBV14 to TRBJ2-3. This CDR3 has 16 amino acids. CDR1 and CDR2 from the germline V gene are SGHDN and FVKESK. This CDR3 reads CASSQDHWDNTDTQYF.

The genes are TRBV6-2 or TRBV6-3 and TRBJ2-1; TCRdb names TRBD1, which stays unverified in the absence of DNA. This CDR3 region has 16 residues. The germline V gene encodes CDR1 MNHEY and CDR2 SVGEGT. The CDR3 sequence: CASRDLKLSSYNEQFF.

The V and J genes are TRBV20-1 and TRBJ1-2. The germline V gene has CDR1 DFQATT and CDR2 SNEGSKA (reference sequence). The length of the CDR3 is 13 residues. The CDR3 protein is CSARWGTGYGYTF.